This T cell receptor (beta chain) was recovered during a study of shared clonotypes between healthy human individuals. Authors' analysis steps: Without quality scores, immunoSEQ junctional reads could not be filtered like full-length reads. Clones were read by immunoSEQ multiplex PCR, and TCRdb kept only the in-frame ones, dropping some. That table furnishes V, J and clone size, whereas the DNA furnished D and trimming. The table shows around 1.5 million clones, with 95% to 99% occurring only once. The germline V gene has CDR1 LNHDA and CDR2 SQIVND (reference sequence). The CDR3 runs 16 residues. With 5 bases clipped from V and 1 base from J, the junction kept 4 bases outside the gene matches.

The sequenced sample consisted of naive CD4+ T cells sorted from blood. Subset of the sample: CD45RA+ positively selected. This TCR derives from a man aged 30 to 39 in good health. This sequence joins TRBV19 and TRBJ2-6; 8 nucleotides agree with TRBD1. This CDR3 reads CASSATGASGANVLTF. The CDR3 DNA sequence: TGTGCCAGTAGTGCGACAGGGGCTTCTGGGGCCAACGTCCTGACTTTC.